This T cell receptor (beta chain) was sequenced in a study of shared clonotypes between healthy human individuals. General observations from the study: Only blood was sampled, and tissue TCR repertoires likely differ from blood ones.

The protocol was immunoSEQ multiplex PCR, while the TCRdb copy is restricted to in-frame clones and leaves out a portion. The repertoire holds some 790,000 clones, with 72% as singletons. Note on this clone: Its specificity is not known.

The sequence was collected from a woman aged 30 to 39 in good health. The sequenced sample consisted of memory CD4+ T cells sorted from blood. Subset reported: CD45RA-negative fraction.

The DNA of the CDR3 is TGCGCCAGCAGCTTGGGTGGGGGCTGGACTGAAGCTTTCTTT. This gives the protein CASSLGGGWTEAFF. This chain connects TRBV5-1 to TRBJ1-1, with a tentative D call TRBD1 (6 bases). The V gene lost 0 bases and the J gene lost 5 bases, with 11 bases spanning the gap. The CDR3 extends over 14 amino acids. From germline, CDR1 is SGHRS and CDR2 YFSETQ.